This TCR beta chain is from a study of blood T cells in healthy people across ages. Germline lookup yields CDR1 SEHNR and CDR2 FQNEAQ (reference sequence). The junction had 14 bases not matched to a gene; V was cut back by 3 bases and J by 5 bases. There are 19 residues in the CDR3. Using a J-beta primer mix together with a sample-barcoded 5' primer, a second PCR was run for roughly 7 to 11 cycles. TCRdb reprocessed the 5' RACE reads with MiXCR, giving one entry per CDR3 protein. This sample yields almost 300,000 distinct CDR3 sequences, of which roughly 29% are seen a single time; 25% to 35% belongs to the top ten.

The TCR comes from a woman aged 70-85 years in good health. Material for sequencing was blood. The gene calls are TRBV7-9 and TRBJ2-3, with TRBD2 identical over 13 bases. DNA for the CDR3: TGTGCCAGCAGCTTGGGACTAGCGGGATCCCCAAGAGTAGGAGATACGCAGTATTTT. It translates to CASSLGLAGSPRVGDTQYF.